What follows are 10 T cell receptor beta chains derived from one specimen sequenced in a study of ipilimumab plus nivolumab after autologous stem cell transplantation. Clones were read by immunoSEQ multiplex PCR, and TCRdb kept only the in-frame ones, dropping some. The data hold 2,500 to 3,500 clones, with roughly 80% observed a single time. Specimen: PBMCs, collected in a trial of ipilimumab plus nivolumab as post-transplant consolidation. These receptors were taken from a male donor with multiple myeloma.

The rearrangement uses TRBV10-3 and TRBJ1-1; unclear D gene. The CDR3 is 13 amino acids. Germline V gene lookup returns CDR1 ENHRY and CDR2 SYGVKD. V lost 0 bases and J lost 5, with 7 bases in between. CDR3 sequence reads: CAISESVVTEAFF. CDR3 bases: TGTGCCATCAGTGAGTCTGTGGTTACTGAAGCTTTCTTT.

Written as DNA, the CDR3 is TGTGCCAGCAGTGTGACAGGGGGCGGCGAGCAGTACTTC. Its translation: CASSVTGGGEQYF. The chain employs TRBV6-5 and TRBJ2-7; 10 bases match TRBD1. Germline V gene data show CDR1 as MNHEY and CDR2 as SVGAGI. The CDR3 loop spans 13 amino acids. The junction had 4 bases not matched to a gene; V was cut back by 5 bases and J by 6 bases.

This rearrangement joins TRBV28 to TRBJ2-7; D call uncertain. Germline V gene sequence: CDR1 MDHEN, CDR2 SYDVKM. The CDR3 has 11 residues. The germline V and J ends were trimmed by 6 bases and 3 bases, with 6 bases remaining between them. The CDR3, as DNA: TGTGCCAGCAGCCATAGCTACGAGCAGTACTTC. This encodes CASSHSYEQYF.

The CDR3 protein is CASSPGSGGAKDGELFF. As DNA, the CDR3 is TGTGCCAGCAGCCCCGGCAGCGGGGGGGCCAAGGACGGGGAGCTGTTTTTT. The rearrangement links TRBV5-4 to TRBJ2-2, with 10 positions matching TRBD2. J gave up 7 bases and V 4 bases, and 13 bases lay outside the gene matches. This CDR3 is 17 amino acids long. Germline CDR1 reads SGHNT; CDR2 reads YYREEE (reference sequence).

This rearrangement joins TRBV2 to TRBJ2-5; maybe TRBD1 (6 bases). With the DNA end fitting TRBJ2-7 better, the J assignment may be wrong. This CDR3 spans 13 amino acids. The germline CDR1 and CDR2 sequences are SNHLY and FYNNEI. The CDR3 protein is CASSDTGFYEQYF. The CDR3 nucleotides are TGTGCCAGCAGTGATACAGGGTTTTACGAGCAGTACTTC.

The chain couples TRBV6-6 to TRBJ2-2, with D perhaps TRBD2 (7 bases). The CDR3 sequence is 14 residues long. V was clipped by 7 bases and J by 2 bases, with 11 bases between them. Per germline, CDR1 MNHNY and CDR2 SVGAGI (reference sequence). In DNA form, the CDR3 reads TGTGCCAGCATTGCGGGGGCAAACACCGGGGAGCTGTTTTTT. This gives the protein CASIAGANTGELFF.

This chain connects TRBV7-3 to TRBJ2-5; 7 bases agree with TRBD2. Trimming cost V 5 bases and J 5 bases; bases outside gene matches: 14. There are 16 residues in the CDR3. Germline loops: CDR1 SGHTA, CDR2 FQGTGA. CDR3 coding DNA: TGTGCCAGCAGCCCCATTGGGGCAGGAGCGGGGGAGACCCAGTACTTC. This codes for CASSPIGAGAGETQYF.

This clone appeared a single time. The chain recombines TRBV7-9 with TRBJ2-3; D may be TRBD1 or TRBD2 (6 bases each). V was clipped by 5 bases and J by 3 bases, with 21 bases between them. The CDR3 is 17 residues long. Germline assignment: CDR1 SEHNR and CDR2 FQNEAQ (reference sequence). Here the CDR3 DNA reads TGTGCCAGCAGCATTATGAGTCGGGGGCTTCGGACAGATACGCAGTATTTT. Amino acids: CASSIMSRGLRTDTQYF.

The J gene is TRBJ2-5, the V gene TRBV29-1, with TRBD1 matching over 7 bases. The length of the CDR3 is 15 residues. Trimming removed 6 bases from V and 5 bases from J; junction bases left unmatched: 15. Looked up from germline, CDR1 is SQVTM and CDR2 is ANQGSEA. CDR3 residues: CSVERYSDRVETQYF. Here the CDR3 DNA reads TGCAGCGTCGAACGTTACTCCGACAGGGTGGAGACCCAGTACTTC. Full variable domain (outside the CDR3, taken from reference TRBV29-1 and TRBJ2-5): SAVISQKPSRDICQRGTSLTIQCQVDSQVTMMFWYRQQPGQSLTLIATANQGSEATYESGFVIDKFPISRPNLTFSTLTVSNMSPEDSSIYLCSVERYSDRVETQYFGPGTRLLVL.

The chain is built from TRBV11-2 and TRBJ2-6, with 9 positions matching TRBD1. This CDR3 has 17 amino acids. CDR1 and CDR2 (germline): SGHAT, FQNNGV. The V and J ends lost 3 bases and 0 bases, in that order; junction bases with no gene match: 3. CDR3 loop: CASSFGTGYSGANVLTF. CDR3 bases: TGTGCCAGCAGCTTCGGGACAGGGTACTCTGGGGCCAACGTCCTGACTTTC.